This TCR beta chain was captured by sequencing in a study of blood T cell repertoires in COVID-19. V lost 0 bases and J lost 8, with 14 bases in between. The CDR3 sequence is 15 residues long. The germline gives CDR1 MNHEY, CDR2 SMNVEV (reference sequence). Clones were sequenced by immunoSEQ multiplex PCR, and TCRdb holds only the in-frame ones, with some missing. The sample shows some 120,000 clones, almost 70% of them seen only once. The sample comprised peripheral blood. This chain joins TRBV27 and TRBJ2-4; tentatively, D is TRBD1 (7 bases). The receptor's source is a woman in her 70s with acute or convalescent COVID-19. The CDR3 DNA follows: TGTGCCAGCAGTTTATCGCAGGGGGGTTCGGACATTCAGTACTTC. It translates to CASSLSQGGSDIQYF.